This T cell receptor beta chain was sequenced in a study of cytomegalovirus exposure and HLA in healthy donors. Study context: HLA-typed donors contributed around 85 million unique TCRs, which were held in an early data release.

A note on this clone: This CDR3 is also generated by other DNA sequences in the sample.

Germline-derived CDR1 and CDR2 are SGHRS and YFSETQ. Trimming at V came to 0 bases and at J to 9 bases, leaving 3 bases not matched to a gene. The CDR3 is 13 amino acids. It was with 60 Vbeta and 13 Jbeta primers that the PCR ran. Clones were read by immunoSEQ multiplex PCR, and TCRdb kept only the in-frame ones, dropping some. The data contain approximately 180,000 clones, 81% of them singletons. The chain has TRBV5-1 and TRBJ2-1, with 7 bases lining up with TRBD1. What was sequenced was PBMCs. The receptor comes from a man between 18 and 35 years old in good health and CMV-seronegative. The CDR3 sequence: CASSLGQGTEQFF. Written as DNA, the CDR3 is TGCGCCAGCAGCTTGGGACAGGGAACTGAGCAGTTCTTC.